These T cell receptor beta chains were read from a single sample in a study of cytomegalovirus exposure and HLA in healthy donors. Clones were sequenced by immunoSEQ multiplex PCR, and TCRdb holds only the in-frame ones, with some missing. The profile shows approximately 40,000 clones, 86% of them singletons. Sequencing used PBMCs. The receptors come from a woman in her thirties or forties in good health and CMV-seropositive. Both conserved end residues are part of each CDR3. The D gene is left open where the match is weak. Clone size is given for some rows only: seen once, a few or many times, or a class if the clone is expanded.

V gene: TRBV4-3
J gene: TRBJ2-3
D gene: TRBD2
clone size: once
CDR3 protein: CASSQQVSGGANTQYF
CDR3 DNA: TGCGCCAGCAGCCAACAGGTTAGCGGGGGGGCAAATACGCAGTATTTT

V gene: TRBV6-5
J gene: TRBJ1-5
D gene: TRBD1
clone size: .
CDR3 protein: CASSNRGLGNQPQHF
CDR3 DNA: TGTGCCAGCAGCAACAGGGGGCTAGGCAATCAGCCCCAGCATTTT

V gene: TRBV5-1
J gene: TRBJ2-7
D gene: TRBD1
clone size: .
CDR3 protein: CASSAGTGNEQYF
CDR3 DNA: TGCGCCAGCAGCGCCGGGACAGGGAACGAGCAGTACTTC

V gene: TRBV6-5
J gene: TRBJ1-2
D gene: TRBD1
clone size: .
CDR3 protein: CASSPLRGKGYTF
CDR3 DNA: TGTGCCAGCAGTCCTCTCAGGGGGAAAGGCTACACCTTC

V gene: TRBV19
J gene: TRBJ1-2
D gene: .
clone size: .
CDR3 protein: CASKGGAYGYTF
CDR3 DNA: TGTGCCAGTAAGGGGGGGGCCTATGGCTACACCTTC

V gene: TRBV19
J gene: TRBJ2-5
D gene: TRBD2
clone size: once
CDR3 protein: CASSTHSGGVDETQYF
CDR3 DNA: TGTGCCAGTAGTACTCATAGCGGGGGGGTTGACGAGACCCAGTACTTC

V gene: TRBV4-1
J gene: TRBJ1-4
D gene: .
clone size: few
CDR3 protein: CASSQDGFGKGEKLFF
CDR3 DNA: TGCGCCAGCAGCCAAGATGGTTTCGGGAAGGGCGAAAAACTGTTTTTT

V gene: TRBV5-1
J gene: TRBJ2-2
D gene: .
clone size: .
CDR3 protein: CASSLRTARDTGELFF
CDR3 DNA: TGCGCCAGCAGCTTGCGGACAGCCAGAGACACCGGGGAGCTGTTTTTT

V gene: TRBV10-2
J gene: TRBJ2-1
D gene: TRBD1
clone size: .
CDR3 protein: CASRLSPGQRVPSSYNEQFF
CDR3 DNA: TGCGCCAGCAGATTGAGTCCGGGACAGAGGGTCCCAAGCTCCTACAATGAGCAGTTCTTC

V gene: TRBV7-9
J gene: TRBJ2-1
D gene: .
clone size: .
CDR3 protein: CASSLDGVNPHEQFF
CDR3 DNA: TGTGCCAGCAGCTTAGACGGGGTGAACCCCCATGAGCAGTTCTTC

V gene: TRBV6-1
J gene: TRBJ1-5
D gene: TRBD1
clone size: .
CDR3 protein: CASTGTGYNQPQHF
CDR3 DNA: TGTGCCAGCACCGGGACAGGCTACAATCAGCCCCAGCATTTT

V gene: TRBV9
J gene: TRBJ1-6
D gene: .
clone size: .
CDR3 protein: CASSPTWGDSPLHF
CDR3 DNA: TGTGCCAGCAGCCCGACATGGGGGGATTCACCCCTCCACTTT

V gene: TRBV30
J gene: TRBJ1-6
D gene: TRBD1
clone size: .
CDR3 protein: CAWKLGGTGKLPLHF
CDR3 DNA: TGTGCCTGGAAGCTCGGGGGGACAGGGAAGTTACCCCTCCACTTT

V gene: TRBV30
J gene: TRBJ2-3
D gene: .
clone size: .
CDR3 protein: CAWRARRTALGDTQYF
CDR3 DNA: TGTGCCTGGAGAGCCAGAAGGACAGCCTTGGGCGATACGCAGTATTTT

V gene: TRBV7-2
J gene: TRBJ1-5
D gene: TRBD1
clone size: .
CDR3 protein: CASSLGTGSRQPQHF
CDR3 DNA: TGTGCCAGCAGCTTAGGGACAGGGAGTCGTCAGCCCCAGCATTTT

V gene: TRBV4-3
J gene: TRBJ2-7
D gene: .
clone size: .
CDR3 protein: CASSQAPGNTYEQYF
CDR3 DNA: TGCGCCAGCAGCCAGGCCCCAGGGAATACCTACGAGCAGTACTTC

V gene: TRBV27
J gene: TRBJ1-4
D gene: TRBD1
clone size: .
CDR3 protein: CASSLWDRATNEKLFF
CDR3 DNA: TGTGCCAGCAGTTTATGGGACAGGGCAACTAATGAAAAACTGTTTTTT

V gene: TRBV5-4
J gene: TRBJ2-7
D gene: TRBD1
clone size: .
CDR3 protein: CASSSAQGEYEQYF
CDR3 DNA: TGTGCCAGCAGCTCCGCTCAGGGGGAGTACGAGCAGTACTTC

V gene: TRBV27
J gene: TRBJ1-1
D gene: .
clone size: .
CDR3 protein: CASSPPGVNLRNTEAFF
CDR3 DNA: TGTGCCAGCAGTCCTCCGGGGGTTAATTTGCGGAACACTGAAGCTTTCTTT

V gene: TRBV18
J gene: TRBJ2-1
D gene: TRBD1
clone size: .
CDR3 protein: CASSPGQGKGHEQFF
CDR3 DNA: TGTGCCAGCTCACCAGGACAGGGTAAAGGACATGAGCAGTTCTTC

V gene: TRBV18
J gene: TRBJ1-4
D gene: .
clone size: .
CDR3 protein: CASSSDSGDEKLFF
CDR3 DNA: TGTGCCAGCTCATCGGACAGCGGGGATGAAAAACTGTTTTTT

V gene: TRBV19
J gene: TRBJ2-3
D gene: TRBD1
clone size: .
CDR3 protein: CASSRTGVTDTQYF
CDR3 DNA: TGTGCCAGTAGCCGAACAGGGGTCACAGATACGCAGTATTTT

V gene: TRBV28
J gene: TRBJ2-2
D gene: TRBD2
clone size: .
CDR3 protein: CASSGTSGGAIGELFF
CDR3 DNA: TGTGCCAGCAGTGGGACTAGCGGGGGGGCCATCGGGGAGCTGTTTTTT

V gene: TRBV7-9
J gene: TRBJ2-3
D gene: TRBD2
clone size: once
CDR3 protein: CSSSRRTSGGRDTQYF
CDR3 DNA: TGTTCCAGCAGCCGGCGGACTAGCGGGGGGAGGGATACGCAGTATTTT

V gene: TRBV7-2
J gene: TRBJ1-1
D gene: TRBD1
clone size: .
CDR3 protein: CASSYRQGKTEAFF
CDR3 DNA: TGTGCCAGCAGCTATCGACAGGGGAAGACTGAAGCTTTCTTT

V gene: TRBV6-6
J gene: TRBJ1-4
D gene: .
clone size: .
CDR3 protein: CASPTVKNEKLFF
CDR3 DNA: TGTGCCAGTCCGACAGTAAAAAATGAAAAACTGTTTTTT

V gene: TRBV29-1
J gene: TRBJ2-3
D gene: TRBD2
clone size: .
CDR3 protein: CSVDTSGGLTDTQYF
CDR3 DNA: TGCAGCGTGGATACTAGCGGGGGCCTCACAGATACGCAGTATTTT

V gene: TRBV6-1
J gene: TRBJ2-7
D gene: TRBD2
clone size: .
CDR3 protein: CASRATSGGSDEQYF
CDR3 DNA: TGTGCCAGCAGAGCGACTAGCGGGGGATCGGACGAGCAGTACTTC

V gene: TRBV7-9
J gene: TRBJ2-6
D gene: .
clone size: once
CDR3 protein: CASSLGALLTSGANVLTF
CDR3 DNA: TGTGCCAGCAGCTTAGGAGCACTCCTTACCTCTGGGGCCAACGTCCTGACTTTC

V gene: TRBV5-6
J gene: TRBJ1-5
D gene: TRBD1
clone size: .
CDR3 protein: CASSLRDRGGNQPQHF
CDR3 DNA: TGTGCCAGCAGCTTGAGGGACAGGGGTGGGAATCAGCCCCAGCATTTT

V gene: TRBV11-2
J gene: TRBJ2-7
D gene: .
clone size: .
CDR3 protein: CASSFVGGYEQYF
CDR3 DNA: TGTGCCAGCAGCTTTGTCGGGGGCTACGAGCAGTACTTC

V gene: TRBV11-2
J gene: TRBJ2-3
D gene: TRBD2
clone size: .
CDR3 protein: CASSFSGGGTDTQYF
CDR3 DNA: TGTGCCAGCAGCTTCAGCGGGGGTGGCACAGATACGCAGTATTTT

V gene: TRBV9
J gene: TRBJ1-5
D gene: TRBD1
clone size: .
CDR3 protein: CASSPRTGQANQPQHF
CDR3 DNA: TGTGCCAGCAGCCCCCGGACAGGGCAAGCCAATCAGCCCCAGCATTTT

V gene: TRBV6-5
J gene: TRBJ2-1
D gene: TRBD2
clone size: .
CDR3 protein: CASSPTSGTYNEQFF
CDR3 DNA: TGTGCCAGCAGTCCGACTAGCGGGACCTACAATGAGCAGTTCTTC

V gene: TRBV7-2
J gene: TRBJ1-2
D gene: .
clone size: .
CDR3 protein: CASSDYLWGDEGYTF
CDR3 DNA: TGTGCCAGCAGCGATTACCTTTGGGGAGATGAGGGCTACACCTTC

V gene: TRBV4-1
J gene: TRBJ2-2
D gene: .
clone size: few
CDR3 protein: CASSQVSVTGELFF
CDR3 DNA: TGCGCCAGCAGCCAAGTGTCGGTCACCGGGGAGCTGTTTTTT

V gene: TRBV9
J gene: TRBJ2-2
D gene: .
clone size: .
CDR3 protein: CASSSVLTGELFF
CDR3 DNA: TGTGCCAGCAGCTCGGTTCTCACCGGGGAGCTGTTTTTT

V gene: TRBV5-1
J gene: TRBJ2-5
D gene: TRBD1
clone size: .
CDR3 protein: CASSSETGPTQYF
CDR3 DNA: TGCGCCAGCAGCTCGGAGACAGGGCCGACCCAGTACTTC

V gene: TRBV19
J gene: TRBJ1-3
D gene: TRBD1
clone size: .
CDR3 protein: CASSPRDRVYAGNTIYF
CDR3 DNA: TGTGCCAGTAGTCCGCGGGACAGGGTATACGCTGGAAACACCATATATTTT

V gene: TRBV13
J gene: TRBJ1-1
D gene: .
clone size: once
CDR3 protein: CASRTWGGVTEASF
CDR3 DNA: TGTGCCAGCAGGACATGGGGAGGGGTGACTGAAGCTTCCTTT

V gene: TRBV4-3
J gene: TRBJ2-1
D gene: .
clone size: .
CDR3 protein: CASSQEGGVGVWTEQFF
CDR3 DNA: TGCGCCAGCAGCCAAGAGGGGGGTGTAGGGGTTTGGACTGAGCAGTTCTTC

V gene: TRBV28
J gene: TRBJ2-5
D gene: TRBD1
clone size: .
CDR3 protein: CASRQGARETQYF
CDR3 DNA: TGTGCCAGCAGACAGGGGGCGCGGGAGACCCAGTACTTC

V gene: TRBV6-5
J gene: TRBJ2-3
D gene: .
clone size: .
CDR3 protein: CASSYSRPGLADTQYF
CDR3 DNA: TGTGCCAGCAGTTACTCGAGGCCAGGGCTTGCAGATACGCAGTATTTT

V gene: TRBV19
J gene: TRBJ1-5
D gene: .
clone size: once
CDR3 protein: CASSMQGYQPQHF
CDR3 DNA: TGTGCCAGTAGTATGCAGGGCTATCAGCCCCAGCATTTT

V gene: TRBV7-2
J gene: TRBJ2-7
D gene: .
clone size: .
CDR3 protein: CASSLQPTGNEQYF
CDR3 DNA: TGTGCCAGCAGCTTACAACCTACAGGGAACGAGCAGTACTTC

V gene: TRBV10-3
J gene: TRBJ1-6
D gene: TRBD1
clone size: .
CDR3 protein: CAISESRTGGSPLHF
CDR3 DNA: TGTGCCATCAGTGAGTCCCGGACAGGGGGCTCACCCCTCCACTTT

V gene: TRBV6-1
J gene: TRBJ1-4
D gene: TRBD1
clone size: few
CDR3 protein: CASSVDRESEKLFF
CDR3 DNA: TGTGCCAGCAGCGTCGACAGGGAGTCTGAAAAACTGTTTTTT

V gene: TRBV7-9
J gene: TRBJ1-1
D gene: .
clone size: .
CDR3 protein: CASSPRDSQNTEAFF
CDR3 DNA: TGTGCCAGCAGCCCCCGGGATTCTCAGAACACTGAAGCTTTCTTT

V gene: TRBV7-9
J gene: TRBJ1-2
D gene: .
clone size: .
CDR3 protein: CASRPPRGDYGYTF
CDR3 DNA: TGTGCCAGCCGACCACCGCGGGGAGACTATGGCTACACCTTC

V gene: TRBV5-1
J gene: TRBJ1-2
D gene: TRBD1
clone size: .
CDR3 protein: CASSLGGTGLNYGYTF
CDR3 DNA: TGCGCCAGCAGCTTGGGCGGGACAGGGCTTAACTATGGCTACACCTTC

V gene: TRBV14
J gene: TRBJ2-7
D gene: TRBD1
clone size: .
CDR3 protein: CASSRDRGRNYEQYF
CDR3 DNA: TGTGCCAGCAGCCGAGACAGGGGACGGAACTACGAGCAGTACTTC

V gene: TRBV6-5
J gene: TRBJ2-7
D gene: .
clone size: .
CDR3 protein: CASSPTGTHYEQYF
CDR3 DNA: TGTGCCAGCAGTCCAACCGGGACACACTACGAGCAGTACTTC

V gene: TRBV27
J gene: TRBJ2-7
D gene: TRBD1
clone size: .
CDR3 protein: CASRDRGPKSYEQYF
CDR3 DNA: TGTGCCAGCCGCGACAGGGGGCCGAAATCCTACGAGCAGTACTTC

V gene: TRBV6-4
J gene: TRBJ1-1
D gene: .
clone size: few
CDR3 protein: CASSEGENTEAFF
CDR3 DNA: TGTGCCAGCAGTGAGGGAGAAAACACTGAAGCTTTCTTT

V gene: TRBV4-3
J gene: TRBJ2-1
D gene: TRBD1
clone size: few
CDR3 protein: CASSQGWGQGSDEQFF
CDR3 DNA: TGCGCCAGCAGCCAAGGATGGGGACAGGGCTCGGATGAGCAGTTCTTC

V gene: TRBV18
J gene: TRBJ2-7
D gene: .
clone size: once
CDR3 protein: CASSQGQLTYEQYF
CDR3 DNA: TGTGCCAGCTCACAAGGACAGTTGACCTACGAGCAGTACTTC

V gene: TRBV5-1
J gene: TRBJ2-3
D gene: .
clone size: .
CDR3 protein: CASSLEAGSTDTQYF
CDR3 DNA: TGCGCCAGCAGCTTGGAGGCGGGTAGCACAGATACGCAGTATTTT

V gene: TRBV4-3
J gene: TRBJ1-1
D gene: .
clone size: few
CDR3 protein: CASSHTPQGNTEAFF
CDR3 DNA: TGCGCCAGCAGCCATACCCCGCAGGGGAACACTGAAGCTTTCTTT

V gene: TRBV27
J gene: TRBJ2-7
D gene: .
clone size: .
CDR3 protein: CASSLSEIAYEQYF
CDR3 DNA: TGTGCCAGCAGTTTATCGGAGATAGCGTACGAGCAGTACTTC